This T cell receptor (beta chain) was obtained from a study of human T cells and chemical hapten exposure. Study background: Slight differences in pooled library volume were the main source of varying TCR yields across samples.

Study findings and constraints: The study found expanded TCRs formed significantly more large CDR3 similarity clusters than controls.

This clonotype was recorded many times. Its antigen is currently unknown. What the library attached to individual cDNA molecules were unique molecular identifiers. A single record per CDR3 protein comes from TCRdb applying MiXCR to the RACE reads. The sample includes over 50,000 distinct CDR3 sequences, roughly 10% of them seen just once. Time point meaning: pre-sensitization, week 0. Noted treatment: therapeutic diphenylcyclopropenone sensitization with weekly scalp DPC. Total RNA was isolated from unfractionated whole blood. People who gave samples had alopecia, were 18 to 70 years old, and were suitable for DPC. Trimming removed 1 base at V and 0 bases at J, with 14 bases between. This CDR3 has 17 residues. The germline CDR1 and CDR2 sequences are MNHNY and SVGAGI (reference sequence).

Source: whole blood, taken in connection with sensitization to the hapten diphenylcyclopropenone (DPC). The rearrangement joins TRBV6-6 to TRBJ2-3; tentatively, D is TRBD2 (6 bases). This clonotype was obtained from a woman under 40 with alopecia areata. Some clones in this sample may be carry-over from other donors' samples. As DNA, the CDR3 is TGTGCCAGCAGTTACTTTGGTAGCGGAGTTAGCACAGATACGCAGTATTTT. Amino acid sequence: CASSYFGSGVSTDTQYF.